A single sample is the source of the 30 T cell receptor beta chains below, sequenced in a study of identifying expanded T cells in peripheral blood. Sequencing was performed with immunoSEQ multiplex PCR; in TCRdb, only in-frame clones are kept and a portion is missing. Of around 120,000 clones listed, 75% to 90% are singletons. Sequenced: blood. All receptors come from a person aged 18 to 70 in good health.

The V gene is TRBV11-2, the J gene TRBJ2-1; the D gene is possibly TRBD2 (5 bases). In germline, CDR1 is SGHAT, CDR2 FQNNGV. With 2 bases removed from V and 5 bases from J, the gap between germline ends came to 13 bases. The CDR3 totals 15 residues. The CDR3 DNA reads TGTGCCAGCAGCTTATCGCGAGGGTTCCACAATGAGCAGTTCTTC. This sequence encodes CASSLSRGFHNEQFF.

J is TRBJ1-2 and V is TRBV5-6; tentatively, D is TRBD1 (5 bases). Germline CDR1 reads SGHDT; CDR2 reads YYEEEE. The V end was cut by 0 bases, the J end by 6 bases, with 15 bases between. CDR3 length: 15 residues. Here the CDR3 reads CASSLGGGPLDGYTF. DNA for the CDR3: TGTGCCAGCAGCTTGGGGGGCGGCCCTTTAGATGGCTACACCTTC.

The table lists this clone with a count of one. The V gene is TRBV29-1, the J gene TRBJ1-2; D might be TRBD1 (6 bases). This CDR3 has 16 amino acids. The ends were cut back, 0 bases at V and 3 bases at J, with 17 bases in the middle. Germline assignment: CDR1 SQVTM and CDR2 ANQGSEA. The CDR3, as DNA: TGCAGCGTTGAAGATTTGGACAGAGCGACGGACTATGGCTACACCTTC. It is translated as CSVEDLDRATDYGYTF.

The CDR3 nucleotides read TGTGCCAGCAGTTGGGGGGCACTAGCCAAAAACATTCAGTACTTC. This sequence encodes CASSWGALAKNIQYF. The chain uses TRBV6-5 and TRBJ2-4, with D possibly being TRBD1 or TRBD2 (6 bases each). The V gene's germline CDR1 is MNHEY and CDR2 SVGAGI. V was pared by 4 bases and J by 0 bases, with 10 bases between. This CDR3 is 15 amino acids long.

CDR3 coding DNA: TGTGCCAGCAGCTCGACAGGACAGGGTTTGGGTGAAAAACTGTTTTTT. This encodes CASSSTGQGLGEKLFF. V gene TRBV4-2 combines with J gene TRBJ1-4; TRBD1 matches at 8 bases. The CDR3 loop spans 16 amino acids. Germline V gives CDR1 LGHNA, CDR2 YNFKEQ. V shed 5 bases and J 7 bases; nucleotides not matched to a gene: 12.

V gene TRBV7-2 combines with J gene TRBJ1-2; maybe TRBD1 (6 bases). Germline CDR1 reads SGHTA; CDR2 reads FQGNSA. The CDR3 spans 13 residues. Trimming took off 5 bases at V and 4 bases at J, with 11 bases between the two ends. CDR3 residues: CASSPGQSYGYTF. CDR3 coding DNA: TGTGCCAGCAGCCCAGGACAGAGCTATGGCTACACCTTC.

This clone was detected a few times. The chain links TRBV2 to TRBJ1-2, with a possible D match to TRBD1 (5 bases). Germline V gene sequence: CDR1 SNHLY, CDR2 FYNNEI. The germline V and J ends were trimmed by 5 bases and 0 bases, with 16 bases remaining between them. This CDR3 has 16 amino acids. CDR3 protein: CASSLTLDTSNYGYTF. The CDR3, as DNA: TGTGCCAGCAGTCTTACCTTGGACACTTCTAACTATGGCTACACCTTC.

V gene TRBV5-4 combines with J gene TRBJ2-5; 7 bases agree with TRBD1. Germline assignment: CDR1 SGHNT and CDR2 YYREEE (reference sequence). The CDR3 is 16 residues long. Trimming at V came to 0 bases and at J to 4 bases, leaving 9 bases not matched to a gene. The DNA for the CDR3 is TGTGCCAGCAGCTTGGGGGGACAGCCCCTGGGAGAGACCCAGTACTTC. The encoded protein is CASSLGGQPLGETQYF.

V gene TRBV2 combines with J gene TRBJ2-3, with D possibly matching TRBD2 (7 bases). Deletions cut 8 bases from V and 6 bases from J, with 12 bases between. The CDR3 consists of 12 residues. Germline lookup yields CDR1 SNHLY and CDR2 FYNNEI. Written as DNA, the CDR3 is TGTGCCAGCCTCGGGGGGCGGGATACGCAGTATTTT. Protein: CASLGGRDTQYF.

The CDR3 region is CASSPSGQGDYNTGELFF. The CDR3 DNA follows: TGTGCCAGCTCACCCTCGGGACAGGGAGATTACAACACCGGGGAGCTGTTTTTT. This chain connects TRBV18 to TRBJ2-2; TRBD1 matches at 9 bases. Germline V lookup: CDR1 KGHSH, CDR2 LQKENI. V shed 3 bases, J shed 2 bases, and the junction held 10 bases outside the gene matches. This CDR3 spans 18 amino acids.

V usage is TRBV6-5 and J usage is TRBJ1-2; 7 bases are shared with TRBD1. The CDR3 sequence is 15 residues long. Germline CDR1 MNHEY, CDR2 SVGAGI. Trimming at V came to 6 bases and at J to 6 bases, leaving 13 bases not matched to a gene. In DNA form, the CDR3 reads TGTGCCAGCAGCACCACGACAGGGACAAGAGATGGCTACACCTTC. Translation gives CASSTTTGTRDGYTF.

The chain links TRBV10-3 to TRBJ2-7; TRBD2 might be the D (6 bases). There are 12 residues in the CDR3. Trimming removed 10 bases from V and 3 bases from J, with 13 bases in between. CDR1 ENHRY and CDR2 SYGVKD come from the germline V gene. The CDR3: CATSGYGYEQYF. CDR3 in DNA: TGTGCCACCAGCGGGTACGGCTACGAGCAGTACTTC.

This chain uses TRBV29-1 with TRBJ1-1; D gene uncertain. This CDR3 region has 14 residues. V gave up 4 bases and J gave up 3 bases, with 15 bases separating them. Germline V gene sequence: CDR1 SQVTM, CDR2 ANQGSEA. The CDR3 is CSVGTGGSYTEAFF. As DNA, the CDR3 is TGCAGCGTTGGTACGGGAGGTTCGTACACTGAAGCTTTCTTT. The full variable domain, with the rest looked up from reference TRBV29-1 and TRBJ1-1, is SAVISQKPSRDICQRGTSLTIQCQVDSQVTMMFWYRQQPGQSLTLIATANQGSEATYESGFVIDKFPISRPNLTFSTLTVSNMSPEDSSIYLCSVGTGGSYTEAFFGQGTRLTVV.

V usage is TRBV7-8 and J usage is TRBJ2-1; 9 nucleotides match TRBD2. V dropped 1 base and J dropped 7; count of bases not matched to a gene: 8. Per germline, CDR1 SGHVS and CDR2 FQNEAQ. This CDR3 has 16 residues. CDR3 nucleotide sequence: TGTGCCAGCAGCTTAGTGTATTTAGCGGGGGATAATGAGCAGTTCTTC. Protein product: CASSLVYLAGDNEQFF. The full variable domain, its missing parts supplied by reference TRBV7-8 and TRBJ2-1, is GAGVSQSPRYKVAKRGQDVALRCDPISGHVSLFWYQQALGQGPEFLTYFQNEAQLDKSGLPSDRFFAERPEGSVSTLKIQRTQQEDSAVYLCASSLVYLAGDNEQFFGPGTRLTVL.

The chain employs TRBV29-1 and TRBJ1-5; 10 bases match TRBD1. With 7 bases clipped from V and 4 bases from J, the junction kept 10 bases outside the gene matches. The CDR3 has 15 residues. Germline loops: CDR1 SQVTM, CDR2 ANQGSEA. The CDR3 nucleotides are TGCAGCGCCGTGGGGGACAGGGGCGAAAATCAGCCCCAGCATTTT. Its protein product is CSAVGDRGENQPQHF.

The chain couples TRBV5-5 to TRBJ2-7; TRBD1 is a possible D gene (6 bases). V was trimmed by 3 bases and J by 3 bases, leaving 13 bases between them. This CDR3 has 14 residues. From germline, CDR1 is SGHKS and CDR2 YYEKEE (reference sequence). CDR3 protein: CASSSGQIFYEQYF. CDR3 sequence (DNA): TGTGCCAGCAGCTCAGGACAGATTTTCTACGAGCAGTACTTC.

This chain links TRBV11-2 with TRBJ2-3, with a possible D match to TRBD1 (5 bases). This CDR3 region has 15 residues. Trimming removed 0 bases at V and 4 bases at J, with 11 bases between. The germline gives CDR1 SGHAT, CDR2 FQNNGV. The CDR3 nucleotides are TGTGCCAGCAGCTTAGAGGGCAGGGTATCAGATACGCAGTATTTT. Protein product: CASSLEGRVSDTQYF.

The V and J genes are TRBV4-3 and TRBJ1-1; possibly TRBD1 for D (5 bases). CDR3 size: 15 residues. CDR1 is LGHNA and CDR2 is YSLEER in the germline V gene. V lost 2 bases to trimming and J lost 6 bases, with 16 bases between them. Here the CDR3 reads CASSQRRGPASEAFF. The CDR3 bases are TGCGCCAGCAGCCAAAGGAGGGGCCCTGCCTCTGAAGCTTTCTTT.

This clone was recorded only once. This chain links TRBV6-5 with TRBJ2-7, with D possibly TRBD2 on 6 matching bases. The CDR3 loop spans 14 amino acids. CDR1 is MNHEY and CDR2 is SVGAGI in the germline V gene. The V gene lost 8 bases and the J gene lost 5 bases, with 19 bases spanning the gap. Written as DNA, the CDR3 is TGTGCCAGCCGGAATCCGTGGGGGGTCGACGAGCAGTACTTC. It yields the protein CASRNPWGVDEQYF.

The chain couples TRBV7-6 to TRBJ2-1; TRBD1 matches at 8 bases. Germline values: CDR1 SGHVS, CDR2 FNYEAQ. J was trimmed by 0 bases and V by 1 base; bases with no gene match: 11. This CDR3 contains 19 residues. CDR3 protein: CASSLGDRGWTSSYNEQFF. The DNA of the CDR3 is TGTGCCAGCAGCTTAGGCGACAGGGGATGGACGAGCTCCTACAATGAGCAGTTCTTC.

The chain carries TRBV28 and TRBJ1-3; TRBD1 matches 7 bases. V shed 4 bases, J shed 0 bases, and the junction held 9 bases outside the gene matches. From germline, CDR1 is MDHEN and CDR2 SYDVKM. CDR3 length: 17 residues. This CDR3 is CASSSWGQRSSGNTIYF. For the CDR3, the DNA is TGTGCCAGCAGTTCGTGGGGACAGCGGAGCTCTGGAAACACCATATATTTT.

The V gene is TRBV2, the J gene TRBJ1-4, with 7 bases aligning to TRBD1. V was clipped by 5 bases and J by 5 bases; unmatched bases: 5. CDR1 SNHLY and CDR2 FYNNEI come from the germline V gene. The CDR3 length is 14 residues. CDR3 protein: CASSSGTENEKLFF. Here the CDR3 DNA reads TGTGCCAGCAGTTCCGGGACAGAGAATGAAAAACTGTTTTTT. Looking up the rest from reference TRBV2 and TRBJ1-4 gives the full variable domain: EPEVTQTPSHQVTQMGQEVILRCVPISNHLYFYWYRQILGQKVEFLVSFYNNEISEKSEIFDDQFSVERPDGSNFTLKIRSTKLEDSAMYFCASSSGTENEKLFFGSGTQLSVL.

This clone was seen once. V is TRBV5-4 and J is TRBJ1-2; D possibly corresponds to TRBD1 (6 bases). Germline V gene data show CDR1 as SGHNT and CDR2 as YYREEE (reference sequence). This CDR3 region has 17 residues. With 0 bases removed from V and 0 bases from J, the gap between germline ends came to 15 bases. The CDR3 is CASSLGQVPSSNYGYTF. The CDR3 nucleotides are TGTGCCAGCAGCTTGGGACAGGTCCCTTCTTCTAACTATGGCTACACCTTC.

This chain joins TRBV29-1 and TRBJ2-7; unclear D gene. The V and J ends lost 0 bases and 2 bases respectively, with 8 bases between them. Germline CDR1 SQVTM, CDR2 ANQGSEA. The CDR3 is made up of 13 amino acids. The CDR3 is CSVEDSRAYEQYF. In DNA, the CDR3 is TGCAGCGTTGAAGACAGCCGAGCCTACGAGCAGTACTTC.

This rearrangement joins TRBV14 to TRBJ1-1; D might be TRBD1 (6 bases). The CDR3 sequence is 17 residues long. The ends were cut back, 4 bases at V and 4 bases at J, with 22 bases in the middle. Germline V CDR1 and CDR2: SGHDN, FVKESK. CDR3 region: CASSPRTNRVFGTEAFF. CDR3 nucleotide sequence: TGTGCCAGCAGCCCGCGTACCAACAGGGTTTTCGGCACTGAAGCTTTCTTT.

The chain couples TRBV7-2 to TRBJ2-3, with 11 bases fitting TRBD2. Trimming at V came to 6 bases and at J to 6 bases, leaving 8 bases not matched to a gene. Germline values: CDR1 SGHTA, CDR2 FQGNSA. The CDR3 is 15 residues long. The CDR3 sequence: CASSLSGGAWDTQYF. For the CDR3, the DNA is TGTGCCAGCAGTCTTAGCGGGGGGGCATGGGATACGCAGTATTTT.

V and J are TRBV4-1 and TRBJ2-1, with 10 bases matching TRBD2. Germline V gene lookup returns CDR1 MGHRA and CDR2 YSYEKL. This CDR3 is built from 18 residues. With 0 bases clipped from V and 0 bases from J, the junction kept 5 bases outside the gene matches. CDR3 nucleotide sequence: TGCGCCAGCAGCCAAGACCTAGCGGGGGTGAGCTCCTACAATGAGCAGTTCTTC. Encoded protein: CASSQDLAGVSSYNEQFF.

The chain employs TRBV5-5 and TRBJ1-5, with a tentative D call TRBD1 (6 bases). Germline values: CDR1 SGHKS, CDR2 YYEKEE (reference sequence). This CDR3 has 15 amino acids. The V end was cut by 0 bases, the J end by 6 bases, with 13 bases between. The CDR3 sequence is CASSLGLQGVQPQHF. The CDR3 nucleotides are TGTGCCAGCAGCTTGGGATTACAGGGAGTTCAGCCCCAGCATTTT.

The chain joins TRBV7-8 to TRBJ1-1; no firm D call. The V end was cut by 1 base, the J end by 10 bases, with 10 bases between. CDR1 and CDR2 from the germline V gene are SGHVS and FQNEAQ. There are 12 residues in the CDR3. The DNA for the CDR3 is TGTGCCAGCAGCTTAGAATTGAGGTCAGCTTTCTTT. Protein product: CASSLELRSAFF.

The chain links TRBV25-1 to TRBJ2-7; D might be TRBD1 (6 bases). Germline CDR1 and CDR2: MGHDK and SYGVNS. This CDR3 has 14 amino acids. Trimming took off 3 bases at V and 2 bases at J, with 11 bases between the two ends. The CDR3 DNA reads TGTGCCAGCAGTGACCGGACAGTTACCTACGAGCAGTACTTC. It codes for CASSDRTVTYEQYF.